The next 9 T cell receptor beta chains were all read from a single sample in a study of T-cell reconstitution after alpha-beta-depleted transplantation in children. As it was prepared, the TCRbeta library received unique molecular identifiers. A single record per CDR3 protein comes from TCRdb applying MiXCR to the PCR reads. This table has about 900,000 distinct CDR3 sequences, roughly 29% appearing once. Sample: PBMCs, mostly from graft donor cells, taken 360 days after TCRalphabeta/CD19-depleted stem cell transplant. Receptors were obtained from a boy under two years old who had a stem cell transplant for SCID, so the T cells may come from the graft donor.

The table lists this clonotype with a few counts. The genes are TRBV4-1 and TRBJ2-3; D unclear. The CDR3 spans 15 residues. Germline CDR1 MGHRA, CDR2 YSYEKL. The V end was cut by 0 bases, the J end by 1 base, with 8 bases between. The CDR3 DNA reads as TGCGCCAGCAGCCAAGATTGGTGGCGCACAGATACGCAGTATTTT. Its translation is CASSQDWWRTDTQYF.

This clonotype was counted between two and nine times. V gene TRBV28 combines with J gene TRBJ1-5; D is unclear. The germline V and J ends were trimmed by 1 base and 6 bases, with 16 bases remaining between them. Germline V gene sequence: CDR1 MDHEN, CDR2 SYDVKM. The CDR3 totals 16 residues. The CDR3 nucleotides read TGTGCCAGCAGTTTATACCCCCATTTGGGAGGTCAGCCCCAGCATTTT. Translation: CASSLYPHLGGQPQHF.

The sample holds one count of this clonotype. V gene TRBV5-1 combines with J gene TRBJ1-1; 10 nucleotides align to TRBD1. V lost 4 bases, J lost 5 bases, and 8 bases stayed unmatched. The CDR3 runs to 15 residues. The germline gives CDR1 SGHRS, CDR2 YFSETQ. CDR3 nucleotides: TGCGCCAGCAGCGTAGTGCCGGGACAGGGGACTGAAGCTTTCTTT. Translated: CASSVVPGQGTEAFF.

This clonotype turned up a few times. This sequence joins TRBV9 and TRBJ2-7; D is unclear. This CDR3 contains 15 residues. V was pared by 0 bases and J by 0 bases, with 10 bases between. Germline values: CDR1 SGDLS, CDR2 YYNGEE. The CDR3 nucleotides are TGTGCCAGCAGCGTAGATGAGTGGTCCTCCTACGAGCAGTACTTC. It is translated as CASSVDEWSSYEQYF.

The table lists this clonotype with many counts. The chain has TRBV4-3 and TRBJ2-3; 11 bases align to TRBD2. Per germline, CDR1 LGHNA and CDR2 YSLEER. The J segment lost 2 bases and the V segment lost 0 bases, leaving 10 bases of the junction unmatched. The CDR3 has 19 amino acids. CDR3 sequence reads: CASSQDRTSGGAFTDTQYF. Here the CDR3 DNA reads TGCGCCAGCAGCCAAGATCGCACTAGCGGGGGAGCCTTCACAGATACGCAGTATTTT.

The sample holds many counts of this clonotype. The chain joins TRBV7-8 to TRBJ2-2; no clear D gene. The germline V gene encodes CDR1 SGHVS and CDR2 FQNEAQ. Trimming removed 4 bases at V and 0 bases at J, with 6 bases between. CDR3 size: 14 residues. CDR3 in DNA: TGTGCCAGCAGCTGGACGTCGAACACCGGGGAGCTGTTTTTT. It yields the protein CASSWTSNTGELFF.

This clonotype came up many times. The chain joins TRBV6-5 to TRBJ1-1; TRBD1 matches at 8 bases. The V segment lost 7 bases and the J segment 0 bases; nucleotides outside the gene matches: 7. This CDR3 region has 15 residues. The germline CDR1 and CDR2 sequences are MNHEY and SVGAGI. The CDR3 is CASTRAGGLNTEAFF. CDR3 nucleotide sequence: TGTGCCAGCACTAGGGCAGGGGGCTTGAACACTGAAGCTTTCTTT.

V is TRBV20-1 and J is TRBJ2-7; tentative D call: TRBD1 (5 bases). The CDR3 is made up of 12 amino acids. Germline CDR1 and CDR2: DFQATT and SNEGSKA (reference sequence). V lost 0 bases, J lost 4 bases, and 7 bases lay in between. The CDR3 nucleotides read TGCAGTGCTAGAGATGGGGCGTACGAGCAGTACTTC. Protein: CSARDGAYEQYF.

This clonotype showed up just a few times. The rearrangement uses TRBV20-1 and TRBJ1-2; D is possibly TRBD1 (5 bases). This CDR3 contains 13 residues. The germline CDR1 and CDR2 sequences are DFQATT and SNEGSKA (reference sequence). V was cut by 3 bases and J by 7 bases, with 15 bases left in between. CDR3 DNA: TGCAGTGCTAGCCAAGACAGATTTAGTGGCTACACCTTC. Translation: CSASQDRFSGYTF.